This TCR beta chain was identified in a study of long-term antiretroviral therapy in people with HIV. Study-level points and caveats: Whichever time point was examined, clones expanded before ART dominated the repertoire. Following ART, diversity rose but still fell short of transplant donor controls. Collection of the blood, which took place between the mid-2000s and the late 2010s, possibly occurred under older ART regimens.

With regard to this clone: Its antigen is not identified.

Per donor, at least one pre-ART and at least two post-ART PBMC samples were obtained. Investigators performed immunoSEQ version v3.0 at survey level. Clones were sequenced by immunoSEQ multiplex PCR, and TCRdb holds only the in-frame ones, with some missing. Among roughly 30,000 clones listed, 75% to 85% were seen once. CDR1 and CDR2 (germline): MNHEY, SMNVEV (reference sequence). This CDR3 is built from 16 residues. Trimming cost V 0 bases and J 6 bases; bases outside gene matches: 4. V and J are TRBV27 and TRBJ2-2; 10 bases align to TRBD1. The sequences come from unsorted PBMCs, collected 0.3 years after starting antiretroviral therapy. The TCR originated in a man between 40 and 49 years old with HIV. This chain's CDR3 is CASSLSDRGGPGELFF. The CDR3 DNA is TGTGCCAGCAGTTTATCGGACAGGGGGGGCCCCGGGGAGCTGTTTTTT.